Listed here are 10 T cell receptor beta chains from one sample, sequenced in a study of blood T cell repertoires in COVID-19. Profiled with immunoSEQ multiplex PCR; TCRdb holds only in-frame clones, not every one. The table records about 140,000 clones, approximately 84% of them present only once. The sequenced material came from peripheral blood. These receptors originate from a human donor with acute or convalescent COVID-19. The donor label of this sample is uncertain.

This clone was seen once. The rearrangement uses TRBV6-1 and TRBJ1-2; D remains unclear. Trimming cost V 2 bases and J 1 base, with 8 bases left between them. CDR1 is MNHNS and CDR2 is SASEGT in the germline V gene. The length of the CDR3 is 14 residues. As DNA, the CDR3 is TGTGCCAGCAGTGAAATAGAGGGTAACTATGGCTACACCTTC. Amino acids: CASSEIEGNYGYTF.

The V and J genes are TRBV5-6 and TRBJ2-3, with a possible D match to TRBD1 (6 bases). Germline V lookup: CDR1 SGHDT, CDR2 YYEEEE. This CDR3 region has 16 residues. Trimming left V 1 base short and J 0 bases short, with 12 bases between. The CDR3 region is CASSLNPGQSTDTQYF. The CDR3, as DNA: TGTGCCAGCAGCTTGAACCCAGGACAGAGCACAGATACGCAGTATTTT.

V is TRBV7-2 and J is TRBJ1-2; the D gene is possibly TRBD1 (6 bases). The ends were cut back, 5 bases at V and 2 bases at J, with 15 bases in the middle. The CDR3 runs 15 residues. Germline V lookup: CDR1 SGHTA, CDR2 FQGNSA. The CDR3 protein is CASSPAWTVNYGYTF. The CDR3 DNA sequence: TGTGCCAGCAGCCCAGCATGGACAGTCAACTATGGCTACACCTTC.

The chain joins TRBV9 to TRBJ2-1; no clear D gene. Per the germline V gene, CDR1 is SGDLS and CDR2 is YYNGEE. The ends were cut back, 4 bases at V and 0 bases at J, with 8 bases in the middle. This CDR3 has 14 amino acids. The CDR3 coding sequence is TGTGCCAGCAGCCGAATGAGCTCCTACAATGAGCAGTTCTTC. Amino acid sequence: CASSRMSSYNEQFF.

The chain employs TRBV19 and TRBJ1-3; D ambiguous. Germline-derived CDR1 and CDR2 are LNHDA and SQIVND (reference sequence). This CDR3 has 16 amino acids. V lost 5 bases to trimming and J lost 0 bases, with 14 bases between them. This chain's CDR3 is CASSAVLVFSGNTIYF. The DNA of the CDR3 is TGTGCCAGTAGTGCGGTTCTGGTTTTCTCTGGAAACACCATATATTTT.

The CDR3 bases are TGTGCCAGCTCACCACCGTCTCAGGGGGACGGCGAGCAGTACTTC. This codes for CASSPPSQGDGEQYF. V usage is TRBV18 and J usage is TRBJ2-7, with 7 bases lining up with TRBD1. Per germline, CDR1 KGHSH and CDR2 LQKENI. Trimming removed 0 bases from V and 6 bases from J; junction bases left unmatched: 8. CDR3 length: 15 amino acids.

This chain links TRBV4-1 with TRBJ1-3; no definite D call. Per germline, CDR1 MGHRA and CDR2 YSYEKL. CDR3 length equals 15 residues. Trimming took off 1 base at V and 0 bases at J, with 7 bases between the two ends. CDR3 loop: CASSQAGSSGNTIYF. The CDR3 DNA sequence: TGCGCCAGCAGCCAAGCCGGGAGCTCTGGAAACACCATATATTTT.

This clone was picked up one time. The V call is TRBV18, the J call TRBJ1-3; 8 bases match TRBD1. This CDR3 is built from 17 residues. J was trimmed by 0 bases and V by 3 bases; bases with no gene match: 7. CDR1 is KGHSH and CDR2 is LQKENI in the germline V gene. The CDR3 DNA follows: TGTGCCAGCTCACCCCTTTCAACAGGGGGCTCTGGAAACACCATATATTTT. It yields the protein CASSPLSTGGSGNTIYF.

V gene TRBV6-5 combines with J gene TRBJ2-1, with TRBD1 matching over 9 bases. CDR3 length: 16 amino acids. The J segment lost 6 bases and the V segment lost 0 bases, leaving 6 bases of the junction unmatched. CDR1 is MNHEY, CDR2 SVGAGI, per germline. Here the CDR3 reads CASSYSMLTGGNEQFF. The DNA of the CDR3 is TGTGCCAGCAGTTACTCGATGCTGACAGGGGGCAATGAGCAGTTCTTC.

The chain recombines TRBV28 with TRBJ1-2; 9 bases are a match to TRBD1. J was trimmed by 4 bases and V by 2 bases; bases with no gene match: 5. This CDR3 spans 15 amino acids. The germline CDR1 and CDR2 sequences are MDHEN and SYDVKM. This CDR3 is CASSLGDREGYGYTF. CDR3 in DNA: TGTGCCAGCAGTTTAGGGGACAGGGAAGGCTATGGCTACACCTTC.